The source of this TCR beta chain is a study of control samples from healthy donors and cancer patients. CDR1 is MNHEY, CDR2 SVGEGT, per germline. V shed 2 bases, J shed 13 bases, and the junction held 19 bases outside the gene matches. CDR3 length equals 17 residues. Generated by immunoSEQ multiplex PCR, the TCRdb table keeps only in-frame clones and is missing some. The sample has approximately 110,000 clones, 83% seen once. This chain connects TRBV6-2 or TRBV6-3 to TRBJ2-5; 10 bases match TRBD2. This TCR derives from a woman in her fifties or sixties in good health. The sample was blood. The CDR3 region has the DNA TGTGCCAGCAGTTACCCCCGTGAGGGGACTAGCGAAGGAACGCGGTACTTC. This gives the protein CASSYPREGTSEGTRYF.